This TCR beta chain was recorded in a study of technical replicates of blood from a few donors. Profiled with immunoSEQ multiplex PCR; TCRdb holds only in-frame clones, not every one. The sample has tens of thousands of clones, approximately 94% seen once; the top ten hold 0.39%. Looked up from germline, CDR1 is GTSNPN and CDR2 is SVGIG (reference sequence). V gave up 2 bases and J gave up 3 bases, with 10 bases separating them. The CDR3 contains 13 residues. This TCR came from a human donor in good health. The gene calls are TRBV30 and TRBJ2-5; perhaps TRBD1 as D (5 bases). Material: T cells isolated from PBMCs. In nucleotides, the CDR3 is TGTGCCTGGAGTCGGACATCAGAAGAGACCCAGTACTTC. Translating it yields CAWSRTSEETQYF. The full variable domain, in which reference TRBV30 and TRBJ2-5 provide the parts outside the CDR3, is SQTIHQWPATLVQPVGSPLSLECTVEGTSNPNLYWYRQAAGRGLQLLFYSVGIGQISSEVPQNLSASRPQDRQFILSSKKLLLSDSGFYLCAWSRTSEETQYFGPGTRLLVL.